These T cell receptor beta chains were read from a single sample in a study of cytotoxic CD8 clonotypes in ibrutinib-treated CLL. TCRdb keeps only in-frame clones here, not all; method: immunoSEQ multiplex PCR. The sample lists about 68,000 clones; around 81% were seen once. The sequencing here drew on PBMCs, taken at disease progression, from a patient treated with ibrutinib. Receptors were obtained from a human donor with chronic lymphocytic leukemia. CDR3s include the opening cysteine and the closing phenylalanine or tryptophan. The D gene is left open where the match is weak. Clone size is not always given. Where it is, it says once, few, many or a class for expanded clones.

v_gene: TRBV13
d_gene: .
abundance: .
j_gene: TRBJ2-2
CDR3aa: CASSPRDKYNTGELFF
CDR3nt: TGTGCCAGCAGCCCCCGGGACAAATATAACACCGGGGAGCTGTTTTTT

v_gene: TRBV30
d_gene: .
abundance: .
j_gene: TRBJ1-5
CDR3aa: CAWGSPGGNQPQHF
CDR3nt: TGTGCCTGGGGGTCCCCTGGGGGTAATCAGCCCCAGCATTTT

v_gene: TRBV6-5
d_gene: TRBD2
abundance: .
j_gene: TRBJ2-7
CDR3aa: CASRPSGPPYEQYF
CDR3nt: TGTGCCAGCAGGCCTAGCGGGCCTCCCTACGAGCAGTACTTC

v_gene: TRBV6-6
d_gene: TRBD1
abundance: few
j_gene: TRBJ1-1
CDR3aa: CASTPQGQNTEAFF
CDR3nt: TGTGCCAGCACCCCACAGGGGCAGAACACTGAAGCTTTCTTT

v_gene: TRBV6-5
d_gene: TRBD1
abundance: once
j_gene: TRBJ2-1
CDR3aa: CASSYSPGGKQFF
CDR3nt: TGTGCCAGCAGTTACTCACCAGGGGGCAAGCAGTTCTTC

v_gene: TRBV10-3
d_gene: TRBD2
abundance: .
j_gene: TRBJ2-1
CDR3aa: CAIRPTSGDYNEQFF
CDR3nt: TGTGCCATCAGACCGACTAGCGGGGATTACAATGAGCAGTTCTTC

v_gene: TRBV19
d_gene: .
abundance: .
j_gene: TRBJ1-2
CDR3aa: CASKADSLRRGYTF
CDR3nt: TGTGCCAGTAAAGCGGACTCCCTTAGGAGGGGCTACACCTTC

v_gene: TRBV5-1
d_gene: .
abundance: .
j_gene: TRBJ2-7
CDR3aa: CASSLAKPPIYEQYF
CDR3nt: TGCGCCAGCAGCTTGGCCAAACCCCCTATCTACGAGCAGTACTTC

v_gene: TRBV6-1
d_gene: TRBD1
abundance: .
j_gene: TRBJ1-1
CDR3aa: CASRRGLWDTEAFF
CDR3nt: TGTGCCAGCAGAAGGGGGCTTTGGGACACTGAAGCTTTCTTT

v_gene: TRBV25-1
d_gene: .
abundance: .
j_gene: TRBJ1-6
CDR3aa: CASSAHRDPKSPLHF
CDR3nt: TGTGCCAGCAGTGCGCACCGGGACCCGAAATCACCCCTCCACTTT

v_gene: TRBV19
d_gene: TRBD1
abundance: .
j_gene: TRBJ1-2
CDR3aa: CASSAGTGNTF
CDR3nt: TGTGCCAGTAGTGCTGGGACAGGGAACACCTTC

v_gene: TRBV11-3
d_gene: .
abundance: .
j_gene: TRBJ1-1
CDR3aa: CASSLNSYTEAFF
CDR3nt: TGTGCCAGCAGCTTGAACAGTTACACTGAAGCTTTCTTT

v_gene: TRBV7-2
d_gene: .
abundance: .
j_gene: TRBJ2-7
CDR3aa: CASSSYYEQYF
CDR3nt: TGTGCCAGCAGCTCTTACTACGAGCAGTACTTC

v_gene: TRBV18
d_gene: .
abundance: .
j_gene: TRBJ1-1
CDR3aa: CASSPQTAEAFF
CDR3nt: TGTGCCAGCTCACCCCAAACCGCTGAAGCTTTCTTT

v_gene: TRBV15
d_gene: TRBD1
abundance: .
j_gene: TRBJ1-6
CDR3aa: CATSRPPGQGANSPLHF
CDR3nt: TGTGCCACCAGCAGGCCTCCGGGACAGGGGGCTAATTCACCCCTCCACTTT

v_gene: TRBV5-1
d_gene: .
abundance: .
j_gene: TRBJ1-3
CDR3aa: CASSFKGGNTIYF
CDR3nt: TGCGCCAGCAGTTTTAAGGGGGGAAACACCATATATTTT

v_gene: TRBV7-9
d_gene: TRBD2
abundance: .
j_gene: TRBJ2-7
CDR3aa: CASSLSGRAYEQYF
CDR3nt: TGTGCCAGCAGCTTGAGCGGGAGAGCCTACGAGCAGTACTTC

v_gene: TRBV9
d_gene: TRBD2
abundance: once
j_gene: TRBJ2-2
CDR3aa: CASSWTSGRAPDTGELFF
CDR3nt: TGTGCCAGCTCTTGGACTAGCGGGAGGGCCCCTGACACCGGGGAGCTGTTTTTT

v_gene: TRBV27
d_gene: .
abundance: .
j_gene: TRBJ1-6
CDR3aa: CASSLRQRNSPLHF
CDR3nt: TGTGCCAGCAGTTTAAGACAGAGGAACTCACCCCTCCACTTT

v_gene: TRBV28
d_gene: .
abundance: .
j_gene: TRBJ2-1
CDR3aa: CASSLSTVMGEQFF
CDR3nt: TGTGCCAGCAGTTTGAGCACGGTAATGGGTGAGCAGTTCTTC

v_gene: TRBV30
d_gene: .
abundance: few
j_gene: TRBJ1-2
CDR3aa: CAWNPGRAYGYTF
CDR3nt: TGTGCCTGGAATCCGGGACGGGCATATGGCTACACCTTC

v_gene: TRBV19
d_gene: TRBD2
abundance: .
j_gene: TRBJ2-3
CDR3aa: CASTMTSGITDTQYF
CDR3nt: TGTGCCAGTACGATGACTAGCGGTATCACAGATACGCAGTATTTT

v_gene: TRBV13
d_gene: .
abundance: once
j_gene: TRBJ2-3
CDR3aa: CASSLSRTDTQYF
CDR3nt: TGTGCCAGCAGCCTCTCCCGAACCGATACGCAGTATTTT

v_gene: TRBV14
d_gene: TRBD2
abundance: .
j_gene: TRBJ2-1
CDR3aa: CASSPPWREGGPYNEQFF
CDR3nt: TGTGCCAGCAGCCCTCCGTGGCGGGAGGGGGGGCCCTACAATGAGCAGTTCTTC

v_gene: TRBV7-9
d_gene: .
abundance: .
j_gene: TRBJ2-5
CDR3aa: CASKPSGSGLRETQYF
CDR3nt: TGTGCCAGCAAACCAAGTGGGTCAGGGCTTCGAGAGACCCAGTACTTC

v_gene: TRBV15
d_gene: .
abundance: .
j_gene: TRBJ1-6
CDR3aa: CATSRGTEPPLHF
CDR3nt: TGTGCCACCAGCAGAGGGACGGAACCACCCCTCCACTTT